The 13 T cell receptor beta chains below were found in one sample sequenced in a study of CXCR4 blockade with PD-1 therapy in pancreatic cancer. The method was immunoSEQ multiplex PCR; TCRdb's version includes in-frame clones alone and lacks a portion of them. The data hold around 2,000 clones, with roughly 58% observed a single time. The sample taken for sequencing was tumor tissue. The origin of the receptors is a human donor with pancreatic ductal adenocarcinoma.

This chain joins TRBV25-1 and TRBJ2-1; 7 nucleotides agree with TRBD1. The ends lost 6 bases at V and 0 bases at J; junction bases unmatched: 2. The CDR3 covers 14 residues. Germline CDR1 reads MGHDK; CDR2 reads SYGVNS. The CDR3, as DNA: TGTGCCAGCAGAGGACAGGACTCCTACAATGAGCAGTTCTTC. Amino acid sequence: CASRGQDSYNEQFF.

The V and J genes are TRBV30 and TRBJ1-3; D perhaps matches TRBD1 (6 bases). The CDR3 runs 13 residues. Trimming cost V 4 bases and J 0 bases, with 7 bases left between them. Germline CDR1 GTSNPN, CDR2 SVGIG (reference sequence). The CDR3 protein is CAWNRDSGNTIYF. The CDR3 DNA follows: TGTGCCTGGAACAGGGACTCTGGAAACACCATATATTTT.

The V gene is TRBV19, the J gene TRBJ1-1; D unresolved. The CDR3 runs to 11 residues. Deletions cut 7 bases from V and 8 bases from J, with 11 bases between. CDR1 and CDR2 (germline): LNHDA, SQIVND (reference sequence). In DNA form, the CDR3 reads TGTGCCAGTACCTCAGTGGCCGAAGCTTTCTTT. Translating gives CASTSVAEAFF.

In DNA form, the CDR3 reads TGTGCCAGCTCACCACCAGGGTACAATGAGCAGTTCTTC. This sequence encodes CASSPPGYNEQFF. V is TRBV18 and J is TRBJ2-1; no clear D. V gave up 0 bases and J gave up 4 bases, with 4 bases separating them. Germline CDR1 KGHSH, CDR2 LQKENI. This CDR3 is 13 amino acids long.

V and J are TRBV28 and TRBJ2-7; D ambiguous. Between the trimmed V and J ends, which lost 5 bases and 4 bases, there was a span of 15 bases. CDR1 is MDHEN, CDR2 SYDVKM, per germline. The CDR3 has 14 residues. The CDR3 protein is CASSLGTLRYEQYF. The CDR3 nucleotides are TGTGCCAGCAGTCTAGGTACGCTCAGGTACGAGCAGTACTTC. The full variable domain, its missing parts supplied by reference TRBV28 and TRBJ2-7, is DVKVTQSSRYLVKRTGEKVFLECVQDMDHENMFWYRQDPGLGLRLIYFSYDVKMKEKGDIPEGYSVSREKKERFSLILESASTNQTSMYLCASSLGTLRYEQYFGPGTRLTVT.

This chain joins TRBV28 and TRBJ2-5; 9 bases line up with TRBD2. The CDR3 runs to 17 residues. Germline V gene data show CDR1 as MDHEN and CDR2 as SYDVKM. V shed 6 bases, J shed 0 bases, and the junction held 11 bases outside the gene matches. This chain's CDR3 is CASSLGGLAFNQETQYF. In DNA form, the CDR3 reads TGTGCCAGCAGCTTAGGAGGACTAGCGTTCAACCAAGAGACCCAGTACTTC.

This clone was observed a handful of times. The gene calls are TRBV30 and TRBJ1-6, with a weak D call TRBD1 (5 bases). V lost 0 bases to trimming and J lost 17 bases, with 11 bases between them. Germline lookup yields CDR1 GTSNPN and CDR2 SVGIG (reference sequence). The CDR3 sequence is 11 residues long. The CDR3 nucleotides read TGTGCCTGGAGTGTAATGGGACTCTTCCACTTT. This gives the protein CAWSVMGLFHF.

The J gene is TRBJ2-7, the V gene TRBV9; TRBD1 or TRBD2 may be the D gene (5 bases each). The CDR3 contains 12 residues. The germline V gene encodes CDR1 SGDLS and CDR2 YYNGEE. V shed 0 bases and J shed 7 bases, with 8 bases lying between them. The CDR3 spells CASSVAEGEQYF. For the CDR3, the DNA is TGTGCCAGCAGCGTAGCCGAGGGGGAGCAGTACTTC.

This clone has just one count. V usage is TRBV18 and J usage is TRBJ1-4, with a weak D call TRBD1 (5 bases). With 1 base removed from V and 3 bases from J, the gap between germline ends came to 12 bases. CDR1 and CDR2 from the germline V gene are KGHSH and LQKENI. The CDR3 spans 16 residues. The CDR3 nucleotides read TGTGCCAGCTCACCACGAGGGGAGTCTTCTAATGAAAAACTGTTTTTT. Protein sequence: CASSPRGESSNEKLFF.

The chain employs TRBV9 and TRBJ1-1; TRBD1 might be the D (5 bases). Trimming removed 0 bases at V and 11 bases at J, with 17 bases between. CDR3 length equals 14 residues. In germline, CDR1 is SGDLS, CDR2 YYNGEE. CDR3 sequence: CASSVGRQGDEAFF. CDR3 bases: TGTGCCAGCAGCGTAGGTCGGCAGGGAGATGAGGCTTTCTTT. Drawing the rest from reference TRBV9 and TRBJ1-1, the complete variable domain is DSGVTQTPKHLITATGQRVTLRCSPRSGDLSVYWYQQSLDQGLQFLIQYYNGEERAKGNILERFSAQQFPDLHSELNLSSLELGDSALYFCASSVGRQGDEAFFGQGTRLTVV.

This rearrangement joins TRBV19 to TRBJ2-5; a possible D gene is TRBD1 (6 bases). The CDR3 has 14 amino acids. Germline V lookup: CDR1 LNHDA, CDR2 SQIVND (reference sequence). The V gene lost 3 bases and the J gene lost 3 bases, with 11 bases spanning the gap. CDR3 in amino acids: CASSILGAKETQYF. The CDR3 nucleotides are TGTGCCAGTAGTATTCTGGGGGCCAAAGAGACCCAGTACTTC.

Only a few counts were recorded for this clone. The rearrangement joins TRBV15 to TRBJ1-5; D uncertain. V dropped 0 bases and J dropped 7 bases, with 13 bases sitting between them. This CDR3 is 15 amino acids long. Looked up from germline, CDR1 is LNHNV and CDR2 is YYDKDF (reference sequence). CDR3 loop: CATSRDVEGYQPQHF. CDR3 DNA sequence: TGTGCCACCAGCAGAGATGTGGAGGGCTACCAGCCCCAGCATTTT.

The V gene is TRBV19, the J gene TRBJ2-2, with D perhaps assigned TRBD1 or TRBD2 (6 bases each). The germline V gene has CDR1 LNHDA and CDR2 SQIVND (reference sequence). The length of the CDR3 is 15 residues. The V end was cut by 6 bases, the J end by 1 base, with 12 bases between. The CDR3: CASRGGQGNTGELFF. CDR3 DNA: TGTGCCAGTAGGGGGGGACAAGGGAACACCGGGGAGCTGTTTTTT.